This T cell receptor (beta chain) was sequenced for a study of blood T cell repertoires in COVID-19. Study summary: Researchers got acute and convalescent COVID-19 samples from the United States, Italy and Spain.

TCRdb's table, derived via immunoSEQ multiplex PCR, lists solely in-frame clones and lacks some. This table holds about 20,000 clones, roughly nine tenths found once. CDR1 is SGHRS and CDR2 is YFSETQ in the germline V gene. The ends lost 4 bases at V and 7 bases at J; junction bases unmatched: 10. The CDR3 is 14 amino acids. The sequence derives from a human donor with active COVID-19. The donor label of this sample is uncertain. This sequence joins TRBV5-1 and TRBJ2-7; 8 nucleotides align to TRBD1. The sequenced material came from peripheral blood. The CDR3 region has the DNA TGCGCCAGCAGCCAGGGGGCGAGTCGTGAAGAGCAGTACTTC. Amino acid sequence: CASSQGASREEQYF. The whole variable domain, remainder taken from reference TRBV5-1 and TRBJ2-7, is KAGVTQTPRYLIKTRGQQVTLSCSPISGHRSVSWYQQTPGQGLQFLFEYFSETQRNKGNFPGRFSGRQFSNSRSEMNVSTLELGDSALYLCASSQGASREEQYFGPGTRLTVT.